This TCR beta chain was obtained from a study of T cells in Graves' hyperthyroidism and ophthalmopathy. Researchers took RNA transcripts and amplified the TCR beta CDR3 regions from them. During a first-round RT-PCR of the TCR CDR3, the HTBI primer set was used. Each CDR3 protein gets one entry after TCRdb re-called the multiplex PCR reads with MiXCR. The sample lists around 570,000 distinct CDR3 sequences, 15% to 20% occurring once. Germline V gene data show CDR1 as SGHNT and CDR2 as YYREEE (reference sequence). The CDR3 is 15 residues long. V lost 0 bases and J 2 bases, leaving 10 bases between the germline ends. This clonotype has more than one count but fewer than ten.

This chain joins TRBV5-4 and TRBJ2-3, with D maybe TRBD2 (5 bases). The receptor was derived from a man between 35 and 55 years old with Graves' ophthalmopathy. The specimen was blood. This CDR3 is CASSLGRGPTDTQYF. The CDR3, as DNA: TGTGCCAGCAGCTTGGGCCGCGGGCCCACAGATACGCAGTATTTT.